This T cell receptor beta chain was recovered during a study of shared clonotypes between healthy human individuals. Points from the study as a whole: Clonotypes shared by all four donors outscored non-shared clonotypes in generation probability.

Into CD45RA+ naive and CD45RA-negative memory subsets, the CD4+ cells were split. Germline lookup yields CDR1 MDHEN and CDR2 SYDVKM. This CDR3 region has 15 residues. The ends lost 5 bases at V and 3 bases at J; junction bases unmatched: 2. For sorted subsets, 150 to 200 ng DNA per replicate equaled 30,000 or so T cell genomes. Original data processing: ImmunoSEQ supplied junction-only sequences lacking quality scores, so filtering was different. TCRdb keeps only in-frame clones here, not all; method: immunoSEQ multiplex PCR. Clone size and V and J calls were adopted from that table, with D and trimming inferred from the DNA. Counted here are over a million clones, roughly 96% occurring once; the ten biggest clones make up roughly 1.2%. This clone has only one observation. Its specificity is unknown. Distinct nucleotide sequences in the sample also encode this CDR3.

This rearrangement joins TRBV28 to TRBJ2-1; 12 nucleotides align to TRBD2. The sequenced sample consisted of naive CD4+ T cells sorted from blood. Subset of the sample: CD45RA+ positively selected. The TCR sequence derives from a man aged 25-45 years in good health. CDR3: CASSPGLAGYNEQFF. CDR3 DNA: TGTGCCAGCAGTCCGGGACTAGCGGGCTACAATGAGCAGTTCTTC.